This TCR beta chain was retrieved from a study of T-cell memory formation after mild COVID-19. Overall study: TCR clusters were mostly donor specific.

The CDR3 is 17 residues long. J lost 0 bases, V lost 4 bases, and 5 bases had no gene match. Germline CDR1 and CDR2: SQVTM and ANQGSEA. This clonotype was seen a handful of times. The antigen is not known. TCRdb processed the 5' RACE reads anew with MiXCR; each CDR3 protein has one entry. In the table there are about 290,000 distinct CDR3 sequences, about a sixth of which are singletons. Findings of the study overall: Contracting CD4+ clones sat mainly in CM and EM; CD8+ in EMRA. In pre-infection memory, a portion of responding clones appeared, which suggested that cross-reactive memory joined.

V is TRBV29-1 and J is TRBJ2-1, with TRBD2 matching 14 bases. This receptor was taken from a man younger than 35 who had mild COVID-19 (a few samples of this study predate the infection). Cell type and time point are not known. Sequencing was performed on PBMCs or a T cell subset sorted from them (not recorded which). The CDR3 sequence is CSVVGTSGGNSYNEQFF. In DNA form, the CDR3 reads TGCAGCGTTGTTGGGACTAGCGGGGGCAACTCCTACAATGAGCAGTTCTTC.